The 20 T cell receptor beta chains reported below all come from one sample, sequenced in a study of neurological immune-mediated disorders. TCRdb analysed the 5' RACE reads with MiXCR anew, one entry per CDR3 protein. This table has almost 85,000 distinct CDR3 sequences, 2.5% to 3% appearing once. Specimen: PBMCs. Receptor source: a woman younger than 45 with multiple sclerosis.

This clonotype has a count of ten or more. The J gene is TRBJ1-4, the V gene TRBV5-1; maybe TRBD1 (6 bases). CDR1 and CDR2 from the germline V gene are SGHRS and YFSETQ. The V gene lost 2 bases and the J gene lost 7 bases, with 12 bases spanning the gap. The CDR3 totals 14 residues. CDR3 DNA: TGCGCCAGCAGCTTTTCAGGGGATGGTGAAAAACTGTTTTTT. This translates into CASSFSGDGEKLFF.

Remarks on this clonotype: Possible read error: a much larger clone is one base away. CDR3 nucleotide sequence: TGTGCCAGCAGCTTGGCTGACAGGCTCTACGAGAAGTACTTC. This encodes CASSLADRLYEKYF. The chain uses TRBV5-5 and TRBJ2-7, with D tentatively TRBD1 (6 bases). This CDR3 has 14 residues. In germline, CDR1 is SGHKS, CDR2 YYEKEE (reference sequence).

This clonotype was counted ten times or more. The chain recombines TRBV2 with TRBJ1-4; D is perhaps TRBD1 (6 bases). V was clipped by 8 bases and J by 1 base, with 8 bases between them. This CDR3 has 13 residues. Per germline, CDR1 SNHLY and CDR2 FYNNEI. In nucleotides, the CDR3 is TGTGCCAGCTCGACAGGAACTAATGAAAAACTGTTTTTT. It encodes CASSTGTNEKLFF.

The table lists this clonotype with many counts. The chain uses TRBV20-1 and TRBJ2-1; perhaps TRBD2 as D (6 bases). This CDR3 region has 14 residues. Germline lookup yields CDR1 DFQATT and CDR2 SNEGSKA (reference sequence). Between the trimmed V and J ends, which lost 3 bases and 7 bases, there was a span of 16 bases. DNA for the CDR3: TGCAGTGCTAGTTTCGCGGGATTGAGTAATGAGCAGTTCTTC. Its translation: CSASFAGLSNEQFF.

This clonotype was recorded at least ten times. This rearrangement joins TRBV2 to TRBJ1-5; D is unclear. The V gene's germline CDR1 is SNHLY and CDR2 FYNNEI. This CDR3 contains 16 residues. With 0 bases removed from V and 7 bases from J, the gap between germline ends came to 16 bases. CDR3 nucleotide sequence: TGTGCCAGCAGTGAAGCGTATAGGGTGGAGTGGCAGCCCCAGCATTTT. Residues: CASSEAYRVEWQPQHF.

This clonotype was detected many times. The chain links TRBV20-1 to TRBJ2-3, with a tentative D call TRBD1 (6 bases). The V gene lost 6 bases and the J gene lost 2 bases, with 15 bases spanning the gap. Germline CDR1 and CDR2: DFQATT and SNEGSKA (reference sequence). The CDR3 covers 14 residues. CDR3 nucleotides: TGCAGTGCGACTACAGGGCTCTTCACAGATACGCAGTATTTT. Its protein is CSATTGLFTDTQYF.

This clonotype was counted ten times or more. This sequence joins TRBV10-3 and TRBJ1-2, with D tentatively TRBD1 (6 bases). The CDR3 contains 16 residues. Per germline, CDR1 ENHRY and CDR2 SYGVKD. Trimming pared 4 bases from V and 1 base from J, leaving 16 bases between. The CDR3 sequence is CAISGSLDSNNYGYTF. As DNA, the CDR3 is TGTGCCATCAGTGGATCTTTGGACAGCAATAACTATGGCTACACCTTC.

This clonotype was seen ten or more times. The CDR3 region is CASSFNPSIRTAYNSPLHF. In DNA form, the CDR3 reads TGTGCCAGCAGCTTCAATCCCTCCATCCGGACAGCCTATAATTCACCCCTCCACTTT. The chain combines TRBV5-6 with TRBJ1-6; a weak D match, TRBD1 (6 bases). This CDR3 spans 19 amino acids. Germline V gene lookup returns CDR1 SGHDT and CDR2 YYEEEE. V was trimmed by 2 bases and J by 2 bases, leaving 20 bases between them.

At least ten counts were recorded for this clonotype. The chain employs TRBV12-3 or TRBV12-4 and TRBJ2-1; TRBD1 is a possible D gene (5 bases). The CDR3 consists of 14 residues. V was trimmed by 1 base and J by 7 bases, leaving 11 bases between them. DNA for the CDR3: TGTGCCAGCAGTTTAGGGGGTCCAGGGAATGAGCAGTTCTTC. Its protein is CASSLGGPGNEQFF.

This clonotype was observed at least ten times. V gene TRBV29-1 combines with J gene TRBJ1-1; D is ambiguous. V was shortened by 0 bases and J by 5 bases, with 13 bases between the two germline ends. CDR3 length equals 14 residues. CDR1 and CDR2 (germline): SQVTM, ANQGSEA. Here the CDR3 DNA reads TGCAGCGTTGAAGATCCTGTGGTCGGAACTGAAGCTTTCTTT. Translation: CSVEDPVVGTEAFF.

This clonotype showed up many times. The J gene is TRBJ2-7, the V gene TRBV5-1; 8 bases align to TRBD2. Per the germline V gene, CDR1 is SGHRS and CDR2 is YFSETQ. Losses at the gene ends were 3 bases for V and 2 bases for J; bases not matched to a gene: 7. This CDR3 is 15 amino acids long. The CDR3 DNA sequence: TGCGCCAGCAGCTGGGATACTAGCGGAGCCTACGAGCAGTACTTC. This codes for CASSWDTSGAYEQYF.

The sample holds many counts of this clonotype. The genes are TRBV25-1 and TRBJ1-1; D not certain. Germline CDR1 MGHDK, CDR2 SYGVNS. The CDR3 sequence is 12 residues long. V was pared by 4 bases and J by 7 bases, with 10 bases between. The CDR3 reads CASSGPANEAFF. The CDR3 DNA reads TGTGCCAGCAGTGGGCCGGCTAATGAAGCTTTCTTT.

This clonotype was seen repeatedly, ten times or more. The CDR3 sequence is CASSFGGDFTGELFF. The CDR3 DNA is TGTGCCAGCAGTTTCGGTGGGGACTTTACCGGGGAGCTGTTTTTT. V usage is TRBV12-3 or TRBV12-4 and J usage is TRBJ2-2; D possibly corresponds to TRBD2 (6 bases). The germline V and J ends were trimmed by 3 bases and 5 bases, with 13 bases remaining between them. The CDR3 is 15 residues long.

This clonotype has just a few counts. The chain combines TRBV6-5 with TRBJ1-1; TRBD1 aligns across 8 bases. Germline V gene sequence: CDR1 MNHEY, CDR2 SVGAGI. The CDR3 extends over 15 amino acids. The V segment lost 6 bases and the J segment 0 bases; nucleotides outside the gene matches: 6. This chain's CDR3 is CASRPPTGVNTEAFF. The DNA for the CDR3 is TGTGCCAGCAGACCGCCGACAGGGGTGAACACTGAAGCTTTCTTT.

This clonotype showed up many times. CDR3 amino acids: CASASGTGMAGELFF. The DNA of the CDR3 is TGTGCCAGTGCCTCCGGGACAGGGATGGCCGGGGAGCTGTTTTTT. This chain links TRBV19 with TRBJ2-2; 9 nucleotides line up with TRBD1. Unmatched junction bases numbered 10, after V lost 8 bases and J lost 6 bases. The CDR3 has 15 residues. The germline gives CDR1 LNHDA, CDR2 SQIVND (reference sequence).

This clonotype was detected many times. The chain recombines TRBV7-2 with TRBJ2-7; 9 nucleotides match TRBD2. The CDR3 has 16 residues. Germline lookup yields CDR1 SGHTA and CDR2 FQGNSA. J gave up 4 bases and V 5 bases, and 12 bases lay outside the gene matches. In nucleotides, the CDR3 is TGTGCCAGCAGCATACCCACTAGCGGGCTGATTTACGAGCAGTACTTC. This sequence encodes CASSIPTSGLIYEQYF.

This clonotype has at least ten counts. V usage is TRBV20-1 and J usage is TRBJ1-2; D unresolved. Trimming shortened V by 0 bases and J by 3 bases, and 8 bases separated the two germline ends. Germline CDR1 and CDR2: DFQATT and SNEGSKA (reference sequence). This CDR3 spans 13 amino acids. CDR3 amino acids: CSARDPWDYGYTF. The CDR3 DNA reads TGCAGTGCTAGAGATCCCTGGGACTATGGCTACACCTTC.

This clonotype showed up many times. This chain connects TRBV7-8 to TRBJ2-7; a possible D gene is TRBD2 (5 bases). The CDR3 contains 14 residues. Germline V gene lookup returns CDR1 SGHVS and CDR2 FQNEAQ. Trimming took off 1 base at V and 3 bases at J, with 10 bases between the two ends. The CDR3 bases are TGTGCCAGCAGCTTAGTGCGGGTTGTCTACGAGCAGTACTTC. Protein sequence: CASSLVRVVYEQYF.

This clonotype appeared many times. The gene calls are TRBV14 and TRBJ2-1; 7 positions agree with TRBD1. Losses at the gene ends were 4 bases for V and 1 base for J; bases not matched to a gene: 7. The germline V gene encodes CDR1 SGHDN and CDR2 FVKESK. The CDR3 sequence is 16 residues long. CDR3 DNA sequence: TGTGCCAGCAGCCGATACAGGGGCAGTTCCTACAATGAGCAGTTCTTC. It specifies CASSRYRGSSYNEQFF.

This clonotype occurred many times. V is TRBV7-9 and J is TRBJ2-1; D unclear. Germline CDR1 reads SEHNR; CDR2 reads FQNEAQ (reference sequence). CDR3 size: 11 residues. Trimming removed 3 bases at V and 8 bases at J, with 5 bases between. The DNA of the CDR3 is TGTGCCAGCAGCTTCGATCATGAGCAGTTCTTC. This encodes CASSFDHEQFF.